The 9 T cell receptor beta chains below come from one sample, sequenced in a study of patients and donors after allogeneic stem cell transplantation. TCRdb reprocessed the RT-PCR reads via MiXCR and lists one record per CDR3 protein. Seen here are 150,000 to 200,000 distinct CDR3 sequences, about 32% observed once, and the top ten hold around 3.2%. Input material: blood, either unsorted or a sorted T cell fraction (not recorded which). The receptors were sampled from a human donor who was either an allogeneic HSCT recipient or a stem cell or donor lymphocyte infusion donor (not recorded which). It is not recorded whose cells these are; they may come from a transplant donor.

This clonotype was found a few times. J is TRBJ2-1 and V is TRBV6-5; D remains unclear. Germline CDR1 reads MNHEY; CDR2 reads SVGAGI. Trimming shortened V by 0 bases and J by 0 bases, and 12 bases separated the two germline ends. The CDR3 consists of 17 residues. The CDR3 DNA is TGTGCCAGCAGTTACTCGAATTATCCCAACTCCTACAATGAGCAGTTCTTC. Amino acids: CASSYSNYPNSYNEQFF.

This clonotype was seen only a few times. The J gene is TRBJ1-2, the V gene TRBV30; possible D gene TRBD1, 6 bases. Per the germline V gene, CDR1 is GTSNPN and CDR2 is SVGIG (reference sequence). The CDR3 spans 15 residues. V gave up 0 bases and J gave up 4 bases, with 15 bases separating them. The CDR3 loop reads CAWSVGGSLSYGYTF. The CDR3 coding sequence is TGTGCCTGGAGTGTAGGGGGATCCCTGTCCTATGGCTACACCTTC.

The chain is built from TRBV4-2 and TRBJ1-5, with 10 bases fitting TRBD1. The CDR3 consists of 15 residues. With V trimmed by 5 bases and J by 3 bases, 4 bases remained unmatched. Germline CDR1 and CDR2: LGHNA and YNFKEQ. This chain's CDR3 is CASSEGQGSNQPQHF. The CDR3 DNA follows: TGTGCCAGCAGCGAGGGACAGGGGTCCAATCAGCCCCAGCATTTT.

The table lists this clonotype with a few counts. V gene TRBV5-4 combines with J gene TRBJ1-6; D ambiguous. Trimming cost V 1 base and J 2 bases, with 7 bases left between them. Germline V lookup: CDR1 SGHNT, CDR2 YYREEE (reference sequence). The CDR3 sequence is 15 residues long. As DNA, the CDR3 is TGTGCCAGCAGCTTGAGAGATGCCTATAATTCACCCCTCCACTTT. It encodes CASSLRDAYNSPLHF.

J is TRBJ2-7 and V is TRBV4-1; D is perhaps TRBD2 (6 bases). Trimming cost V 6 bases and J 3 bases, with 15 bases left between them. The CDR3 is made up of 14 amino acids. Germline V lookup: CDR1 MGHRA, CDR2 YSYEKL. The CDR3 is CASSLPGLRYEQYF. DNA for the CDR3: TGCGCCAGCAGTCTCCCGGGACTCCGCTACGAGCAGTACTTC.

The rearrangement joins TRBV6-2 or TRBV6-3 to TRBJ1-2, with TRBD1 matching over 8 bases. Germline CDR1 MNHEY, CDR2 SVGEGT. V gave up 5 bases and J gave up 3 bases; unmatched junction bases: 8. The CDR3 totals 15 residues. The CDR3, as DNA: TGTGCCAGCAGTCAAGGGGACAGGCGTCACTATGGCTACACCTTC. It encodes CASSQGDRRHYGYTF.

CDR3 nucleotides: TGTGCCAGCAGTTTTCCCCCCAGGGCATGGGAGCAGTACTTC. It yields the protein CASSFPPRAWEQYF. V usage is TRBV28 and J usage is TRBJ2-7; a weak D match, TRBD1 (5 bases). V shed 3 bases and J shed 7 bases, with 16 bases lying between them. Germline lookup yields CDR1 MDHEN and CDR2 SYDVKM. The CDR3 is made up of 14 amino acids.

This clonotype was counted only a few times. The chain is built from TRBV10-3 and TRBJ2-2; TRBD2 is a possible D gene (6 bases). There are 14 residues in the CDR3. Germline CDR1 is ENHRY and CDR2 is SYGVKD. Trimming took 8 bases from V and 8 from J, leaving 18 bases between them. The CDR3 protein is CAILNPGERGELFF. The CDR3 bases are TGTGCCATCCTTAACCCGGGAGAAAGGGGGGAGCTGTTTTTT.

This clonotype was seen more than once but under ten times. This rearrangement joins TRBV5-1 to TRBJ2-3, with D uncertain. This CDR3 spans 18 amino acids. V lost 4 bases and J 0 bases, leaving 21 bases between the germline ends. CDR1 SGHRS and CDR2 YFSETQ come from the germline V gene. The CDR3 is CASSPAGGYALSTDTQYF. CDR3 coding DNA: TGCGCCAGCAGCCCGGCCGGCGGTTATGCCCTTAGCACAGATACGCAGTATTTT.